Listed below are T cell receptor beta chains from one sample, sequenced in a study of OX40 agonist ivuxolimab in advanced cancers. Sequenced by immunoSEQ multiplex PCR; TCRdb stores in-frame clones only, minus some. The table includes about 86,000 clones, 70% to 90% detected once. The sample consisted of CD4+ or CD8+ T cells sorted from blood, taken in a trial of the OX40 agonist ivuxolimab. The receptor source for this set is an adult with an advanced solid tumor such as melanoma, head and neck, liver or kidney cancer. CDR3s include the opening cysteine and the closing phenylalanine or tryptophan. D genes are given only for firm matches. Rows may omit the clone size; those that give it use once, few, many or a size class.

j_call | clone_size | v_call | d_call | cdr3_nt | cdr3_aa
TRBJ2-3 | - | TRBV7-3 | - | TGTGCCAGCAGCACTCGACTAGGACCAGATACGCAGTATTTT | CASSTRLGPDTQYF
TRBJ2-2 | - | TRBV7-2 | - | TGTGCCAGCAGCCCCCAGGGGGGGACCGGGGAGCTGTTTTTT | CASSPQGGTGELFF
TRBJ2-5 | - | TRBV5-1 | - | TGCGCCAGCAGCGGGGGACGGCAGTTCGGAGAGACCCAGTACTTC | CASSGGRQFGETQYF
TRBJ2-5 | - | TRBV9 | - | TGTGCCAGCAGCGTAGACCCAGGGCAGGGGGAGACCCAGTACTTC | CASSVDPGQGETQYF
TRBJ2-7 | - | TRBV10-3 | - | TGTGCCATCAGTGAGTCAGGGTCATCCGCCTACGAGCAGTACTTC | CAISESGSSAYEQYF
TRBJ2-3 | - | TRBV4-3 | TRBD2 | TGCGCCAGCAGCCAAGATTCCCTAGCGGAGGGAGATACGCAGTATTTT | CASSQDSLAEGDTQYF
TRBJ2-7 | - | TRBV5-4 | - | TGTGCCAGCAGCTCGGGGGTGGACAGTTCCTACGAGCAGTACTTC | CASSSGVDSSYEQYF
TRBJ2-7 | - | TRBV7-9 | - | TGTGCCAGCAGCTCATCGGGGTGGGTTAGCTCCTACGAGCAGTACTTC | CASSSSGWVSSYEQYF
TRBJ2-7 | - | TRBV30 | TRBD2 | TGTGCCTGGAGCCGGGGGGGGGCGAGCTCCTACGAGCAGTACTTC | CAWSRGGASSYEQYF
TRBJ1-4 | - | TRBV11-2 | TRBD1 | TGTGCCAGCAGCTTTTCGACAGGGGGTGAAAAACTGTTTTTT | CASSFSTGGEKLFF
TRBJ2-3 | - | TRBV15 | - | TGTGCCACCAGCAGAGATCGGGCGAAAGATACGCAGTATTTT | CATSRDRAKDTQYF
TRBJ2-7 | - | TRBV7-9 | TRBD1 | TGTGCCAGCAGCGACCGGGACAGGGGAAGCGACGAGCAGTACTTC | CASSDRDRGSDEQYF
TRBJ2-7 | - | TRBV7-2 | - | TGTGCCAGCAGCCAAGGTAACTACCTTAACGGGTACGAGCAGTACTTC | CASSQGNYLNGYEQYF
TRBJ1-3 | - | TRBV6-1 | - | TGTGCCAGCAGTGGAGGCGGGAATACTGGAAACACCATATATTTT | CASSGGGNTGNTIYF
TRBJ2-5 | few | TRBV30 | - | TGTGCCTGGAGTGGTACGACCGGTGGGGAGACCCAGTACTTC | CAWSGTTGGETQYF
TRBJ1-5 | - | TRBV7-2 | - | TGTGCCAGCAGTCTGGAGGGTCATAGCAATCAGCCCCAGCATTTT | CASSLEGHSNQPQHF
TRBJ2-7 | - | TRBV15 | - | TGTGCCACCAGCAGAGAGCAGGGCTACGAGCAGTACTTC | CATSREQGYEQYF
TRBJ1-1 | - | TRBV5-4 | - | TGTGCCAGCAGCCCGGGGGTGAACACTGAAGCTTTCTTT | CASSPGVNTEAFF
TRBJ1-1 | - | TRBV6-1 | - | TGTGCCAGCAGTGATTGGGCCACAGGGAGGAACACTGAAGCTTTCTTT | CASSDWATGRNTEAFF
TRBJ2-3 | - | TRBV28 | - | TGTGCCAGCAGTTTACCTGAGACACTTGGGGGCACAGATACGCAGTATTTT | CASSLPETLGGTDTQYF
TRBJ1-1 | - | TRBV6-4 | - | TGTGCCACCTCCCGGGACTCCTCTGCGGAAGCTTTCTTT | CATSRDSSAEAFF
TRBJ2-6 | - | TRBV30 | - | TGTGCCTGGGGGTCTGGGGCCAACGTCCTGACTTTC | CAWGSGANVLTF
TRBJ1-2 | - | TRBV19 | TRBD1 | TGTGCCAGTAGTCCGCAGACAGGGAACTATGGCTACACCTTC | CASSPQTGNYGYTF
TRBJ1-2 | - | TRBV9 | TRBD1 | TGTGCCAGCAGCGAATATTGGACAGGGGAGGATGGCTACACCTTC | CASSEYWTGEDGYTF
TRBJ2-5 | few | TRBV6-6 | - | TGTGCCAGCAGTACATACCAAGAGACCCAGTACTTC | CASSTYQETQYF
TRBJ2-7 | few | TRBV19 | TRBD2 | TGTGCCAGTAGCCTGACTAGCGGCTCCTACGAGCAGTACTTC | CASSLTSGSYEQYF
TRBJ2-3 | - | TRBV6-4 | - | TGTGCCACCCAAGAGGACACGGCGTCGGATACGCAGTATTTT | CATQEDTASDTQYF
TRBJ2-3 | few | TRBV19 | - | TGTGCCAGTAGTCACTCCCCAACAAACACAGATACGCAGTATTTT | CASSHSPTNTDTQYF
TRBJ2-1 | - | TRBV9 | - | TGTGCCAGCGGGACAGTGCGGGGAGGAGAGCAGTTCTTC | CASGTVRGGEQFF
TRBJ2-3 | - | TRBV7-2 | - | TGTGCCAGCAGCACCCGCCCGGGAGATACGCAGTATTTT | CASSTRPGDTQYF
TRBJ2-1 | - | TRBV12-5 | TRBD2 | TGTGCTAGTGGTTTGGGAGTAACTAGCGCTTACAATGAGCAGTTCTTC | CASGLGVTSAYNEQFF
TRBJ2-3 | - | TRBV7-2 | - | TGTGCCAGCAGCTTAGGGGCCAGGGAGATAGATACGCAGTATTTT | CASSLGAREIDTQYF
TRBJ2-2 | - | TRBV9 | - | TGTGCCAGCAGCCCCACAGGGAGGTCTTTCACCGGGGAGCTGTTTTTT | CASSPTGRSFTGELFF
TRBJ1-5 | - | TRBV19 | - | TGTGCCAGTAGTATAGGTTTAGGGGGAGGCAATCAGCCCCAGCATTTT | CASSIGLGGGNQPQHF
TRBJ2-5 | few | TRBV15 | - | TGTGCCACCTTATCAGGGTTTGAAGAGACCCAGTACTTC | CATLSGFEETQYF
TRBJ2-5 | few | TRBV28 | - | TGTGCCAGCAGTCACCGGGACGTTTTGAAGGAGACCCAGTACTTC | CASSHRDVLKETQYF
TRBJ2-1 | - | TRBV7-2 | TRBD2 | TGTGCCAGCAGCTTAGGGGAGCGGGGGAGCTCCTACAATGAGCAGTTCTTC | CASSLGERGSSYNEQFF
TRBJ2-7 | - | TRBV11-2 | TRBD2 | TGTGCCAGCAGTGGGACTAGCGGGCGCTACTCCGAGCAGTACTTC | CASSGTSGRYSEQYF
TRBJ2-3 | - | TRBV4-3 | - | TGCGCCAGCAGCCAAGATTTGGAGCCCATCCTCGCAGATACGCAGTATTTT | CASSQDLEPILADTQYF
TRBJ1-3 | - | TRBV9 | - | TGTGCCAGCAGCGTGGCGAGGGGACCTTCTGGAAACACCATATATTTT | CASSVARGPSGNTIYF
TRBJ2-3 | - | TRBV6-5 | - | TGTGCCAGCAGCCGACGAGATACGCAGTATTTT | CASSRRDTQYF
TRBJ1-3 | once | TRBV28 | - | TGTGCCAGCAGTTTACCCTCTGGAAACACCATATATTTT | CASSLPSGNTIYF
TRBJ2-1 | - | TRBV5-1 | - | TGCGCCAGCGGGGTACAAAACTCCTACAATGAGCAGTTCTTC | CASGVQNSYNEQFF
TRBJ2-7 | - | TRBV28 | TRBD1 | TGTGCCAGCAGTTACCCCCGGGTATCCGGGACAGGGAGCTACGAGCAGTACTTC | CASSYPRVSGTGSYEQYF
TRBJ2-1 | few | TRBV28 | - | TGTGCCAGCAGTGGAGGGGGCGGGAGGTCCGCCTACAATGAGCAGTTCTTC | CASSGGGGRSAYNEQFF
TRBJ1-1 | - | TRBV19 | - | TGTGCCAGTACCCTCCTAAGGGGTAGCCTGAAAGCTTTCTTT | CASTLLRGSLKAFF
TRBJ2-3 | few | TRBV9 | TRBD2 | TGTGCCAGCAGCGTATTGACTAGCGGGAGTACAGATACGCAGTATTTT | CASSVLTSGSTDTQYF